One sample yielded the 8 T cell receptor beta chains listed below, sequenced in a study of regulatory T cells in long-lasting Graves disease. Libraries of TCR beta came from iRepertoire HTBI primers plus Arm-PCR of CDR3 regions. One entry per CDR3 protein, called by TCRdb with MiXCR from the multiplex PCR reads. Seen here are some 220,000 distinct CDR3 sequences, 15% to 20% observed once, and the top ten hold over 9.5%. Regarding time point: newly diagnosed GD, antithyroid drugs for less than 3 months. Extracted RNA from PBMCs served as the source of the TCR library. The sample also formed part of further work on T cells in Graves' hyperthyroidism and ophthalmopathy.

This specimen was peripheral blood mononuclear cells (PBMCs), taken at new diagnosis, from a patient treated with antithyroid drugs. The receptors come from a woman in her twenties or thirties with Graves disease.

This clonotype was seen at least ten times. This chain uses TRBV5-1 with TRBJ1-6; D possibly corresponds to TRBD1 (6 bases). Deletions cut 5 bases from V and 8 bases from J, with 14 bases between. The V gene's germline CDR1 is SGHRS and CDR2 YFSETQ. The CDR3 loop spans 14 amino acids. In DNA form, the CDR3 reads TGCGCCAGCAGACCAGGGGAATGGGATTCACCCCTCCACTTT. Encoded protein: CASRPGEWDSPLHF.

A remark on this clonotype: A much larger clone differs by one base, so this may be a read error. The CDR3 loop is CASSPGLAGVAWELFF. In DNA, the CDR3 is TGTGCCAGCAGCCCGGGACTAGCGGGAGTAGCCTGGGAGCTGTTTTTT. The chain combines TRBV6-1 with TRBJ2-2; 14 nucleotides line up with TRBD2. The germline gives CDR1 MNHNS, CDR2 SASEGT. This CDR3 spans 16 amino acids. V shed 6 bases and J 9 bases; nucleotides not matched to a gene: 9.

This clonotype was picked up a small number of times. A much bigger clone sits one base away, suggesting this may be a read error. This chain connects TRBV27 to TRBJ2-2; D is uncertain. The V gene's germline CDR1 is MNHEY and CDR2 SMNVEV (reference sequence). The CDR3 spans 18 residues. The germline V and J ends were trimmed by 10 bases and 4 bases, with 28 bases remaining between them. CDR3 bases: TGTGCCACCCTAACACCCCGACCGGGCCAAGGCTTCACCGGGGAGCTGTTTTTT. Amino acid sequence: CATLTPRPGQGFTGELFF.

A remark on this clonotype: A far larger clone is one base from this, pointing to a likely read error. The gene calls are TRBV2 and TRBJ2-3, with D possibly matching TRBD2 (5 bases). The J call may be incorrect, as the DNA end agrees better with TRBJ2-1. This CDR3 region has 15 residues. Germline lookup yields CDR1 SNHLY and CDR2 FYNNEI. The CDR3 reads CASTPQPRTRNGQFF. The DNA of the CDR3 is TGTGCCAGCACGCCCCAACCTCGGACTCGAAATGGGCAGTTCTTC.

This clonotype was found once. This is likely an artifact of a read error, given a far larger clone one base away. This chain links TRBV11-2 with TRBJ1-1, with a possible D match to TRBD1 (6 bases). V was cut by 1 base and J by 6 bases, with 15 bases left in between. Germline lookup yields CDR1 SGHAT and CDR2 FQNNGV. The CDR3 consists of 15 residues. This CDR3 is CASSLVSGGGSEAFF. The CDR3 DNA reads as TGTGCCAGCAGCTTAGTCTCCGGGGGCGGCTCTGAAGCTTTCTTT.

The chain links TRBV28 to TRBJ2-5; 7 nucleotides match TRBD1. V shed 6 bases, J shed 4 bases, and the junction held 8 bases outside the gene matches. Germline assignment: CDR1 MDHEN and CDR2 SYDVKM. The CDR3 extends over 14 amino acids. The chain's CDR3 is CASSPVTGTETQYF. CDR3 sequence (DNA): TGTGCCAGCAGCCCTGTGACAGGGACAGAGACCCAGTACTTC.

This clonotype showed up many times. CDR3 region: CASSWAGQGAYYGYTF. CDR3 DNA: TGTGCCAGCAGCTGGGCGGGACAGGGGGCCTACTATGGCTACACCTTC. This sequence joins TRBV5-4 and TRBJ1-2; the match to TRBD1 covers 12 bases. Looked up from germline, CDR1 is SGHNT and CDR2 is YYREEE (reference sequence). The CDR3 is 16 residues long. The V segment lost 3 bases and the J segment 3 bases; nucleotides outside the gene matches: 6.

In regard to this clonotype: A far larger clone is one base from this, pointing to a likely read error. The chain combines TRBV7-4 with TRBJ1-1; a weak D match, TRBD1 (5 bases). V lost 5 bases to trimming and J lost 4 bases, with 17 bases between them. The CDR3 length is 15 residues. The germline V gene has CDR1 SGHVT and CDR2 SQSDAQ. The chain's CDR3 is CASSVGYKGSTEAFF. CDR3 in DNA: TGTGCCAGCAGCGTAGGTTACAAGGGGTCCACTGAAGCTTTCTTT.